This passage covers 2 T cell receptor beta chains from one sample sequenced in a study of CD8 T cells in ankylosing spondylitis. One entry per CDR3 protein, called by TCRdb with MiXCR from the 5' RACE reads. The repertoire includes around 340,000 distinct CDR3 sequences, about 20% of them detected once, and less than 15% sits in the top ten. Sequenced sample: blood, either unsorted or a sorted T cell fraction (not recorded which). The source of these receptors is a male donor with ankylosing spondylitis or in good health (not recorded which).

V and J are TRBV11-2 and TRBJ1-5; possibly TRBD1 for D (6 bases). The V gene lost 4 bases and the J gene lost 3 bases, with 16 bases spanning the gap. There are 16 residues in the CDR3. CDR1 is SGHAT and CDR2 is FQNNGV in the germline V gene. DNA of the CDR3: TGTGCCAGCAGCTCCCACGACAGGTGGGACAATCAGCCCCAGCATTTT. This encodes CASSSHDRWDNQPQHF.

This clonotype was counted between two and nine times. This rearrangement joins TRBV12-3 or TRBV12-4 to TRBJ1-1; D remains ambiguous. With 1 base removed from V and 1 base from J, the gap between germline ends came to 7 bases. The length of the CDR3 is 14 residues. The CDR3 coding sequence is TGTGCCAGCAGTTTAGGTGCAGCGAACACTGAAGCTTTCTTT. Its protein product is CASSLGAANTEAFF.